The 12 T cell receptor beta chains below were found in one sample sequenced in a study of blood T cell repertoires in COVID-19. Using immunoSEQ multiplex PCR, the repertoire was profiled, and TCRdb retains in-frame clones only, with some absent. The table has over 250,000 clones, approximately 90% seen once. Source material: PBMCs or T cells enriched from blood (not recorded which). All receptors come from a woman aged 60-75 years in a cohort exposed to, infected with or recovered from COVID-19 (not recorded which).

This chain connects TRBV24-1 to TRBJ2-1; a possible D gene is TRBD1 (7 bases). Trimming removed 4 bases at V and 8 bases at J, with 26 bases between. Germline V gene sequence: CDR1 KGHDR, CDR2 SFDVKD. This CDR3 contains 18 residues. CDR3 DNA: TGTGCCACCAGTGACCGGGGTGGGGGGCCGACAGGGTCGGATGAGCAGTTCTTC. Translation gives CATSDRGGGPTGSDEQFF.

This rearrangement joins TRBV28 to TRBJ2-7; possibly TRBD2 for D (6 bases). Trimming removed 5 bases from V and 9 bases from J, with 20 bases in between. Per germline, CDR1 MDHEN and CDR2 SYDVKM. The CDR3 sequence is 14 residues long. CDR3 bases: TGTGCCAGCAGTGAGACTAGTATCCTTCTGGGGCAGTACTTC. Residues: CASSETSILLGQYF. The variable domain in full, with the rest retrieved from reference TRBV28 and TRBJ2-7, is DVKVTQSSRYLVKRTGEKVFLECVQDMDHENMFWYRQDPGLGLRLIYFSYDVKMKEKGDIPEGYSVSREKKERFSLILESASTNQTSMYLCASSETSILLGQYFGPGTRLTVT.

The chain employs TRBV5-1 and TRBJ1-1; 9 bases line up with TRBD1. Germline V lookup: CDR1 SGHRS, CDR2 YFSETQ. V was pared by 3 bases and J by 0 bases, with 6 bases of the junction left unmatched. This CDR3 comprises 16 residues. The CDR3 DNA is TGCGCCAGCAGCTCCCGGACAGGGGCAATGAACACTGAAGCTTTCTTT. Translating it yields CASSSRTGAMNTEAFF.

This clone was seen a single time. CDR3 protein: CASFYATGELFF. CDR3 in DNA: TGTGCCAGCTTTTATGCGACCGGGGAGCTGTTTTTT. V is TRBV5-8 and J is TRBJ2-2; no firm D call. The CDR3 has 12 amino acids. Looked up from germline, CDR1 is SGHTS and CDR2 is YDEGEE. V was shortened by 7 bases and J by 5 bases, with 9 bases between the two germline ends. Full variable domain (outside the CDR3, taken from reference TRBV5-8 and TRBJ2-2): EAGVTQSPTHLIKTRGQQATLRCSPISGHTSVYWYQQALGLGLQFLLWYDEGEERNRGNFPPRFSGRQFPNYSSELNVNALELEDSALYLCASFYATGELFFGEGSRLTVL.

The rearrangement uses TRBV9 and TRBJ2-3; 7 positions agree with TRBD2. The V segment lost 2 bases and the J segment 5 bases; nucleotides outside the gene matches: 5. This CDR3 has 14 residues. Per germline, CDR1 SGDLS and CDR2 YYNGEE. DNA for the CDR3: TGTGCCAGCAGCGTGCGAGGGAGGGGAGATACGCAGTATTTT. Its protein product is CASSVRGRGDTQYF.

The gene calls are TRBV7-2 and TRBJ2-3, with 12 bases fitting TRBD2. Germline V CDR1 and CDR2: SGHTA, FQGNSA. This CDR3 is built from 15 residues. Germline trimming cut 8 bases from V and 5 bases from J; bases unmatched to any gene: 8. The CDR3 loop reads CASGRTSGKGDTQYF. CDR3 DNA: TGTGCCAGCGGACGGACTAGCGGGAAGGGAGATACGCAGTATTTT. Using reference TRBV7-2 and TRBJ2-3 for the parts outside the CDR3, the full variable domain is GAGVSQSPSNKVTEKGKDVELRCDPISGHTALYWYRQSLGQGLEFLIYFQGNSAPDKSGLPSDRFSAERTGGSVSTLTIQRTQQEDSAVYLCASGRTSGKGDTQYFGPGTRLTVL.

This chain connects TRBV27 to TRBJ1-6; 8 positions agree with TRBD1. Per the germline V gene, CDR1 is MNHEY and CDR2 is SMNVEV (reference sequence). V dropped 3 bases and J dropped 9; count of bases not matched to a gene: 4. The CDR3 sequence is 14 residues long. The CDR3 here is CASSFRQGRSPLHF. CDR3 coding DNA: TGTGCCAGCAGTTTCAGACAGGGGCGTTCACCCCTCCACTTT.

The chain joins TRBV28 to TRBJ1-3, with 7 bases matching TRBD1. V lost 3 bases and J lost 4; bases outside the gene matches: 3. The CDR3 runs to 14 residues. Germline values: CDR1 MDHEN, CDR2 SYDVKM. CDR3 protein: CASSFGRGGNTIYF. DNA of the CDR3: TGTGCCAGCAGTTTTGGCAGGGGGGGAAACACCATATATTTT.

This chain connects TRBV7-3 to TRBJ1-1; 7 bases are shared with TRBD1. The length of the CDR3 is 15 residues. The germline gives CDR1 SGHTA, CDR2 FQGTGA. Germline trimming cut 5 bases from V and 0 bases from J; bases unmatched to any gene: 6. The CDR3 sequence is CASSRTGTVNTEAFF. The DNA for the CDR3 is TGTGCCAGCAGCAGGACCGGGACAGTGAACACTGAAGCTTTCTTT.

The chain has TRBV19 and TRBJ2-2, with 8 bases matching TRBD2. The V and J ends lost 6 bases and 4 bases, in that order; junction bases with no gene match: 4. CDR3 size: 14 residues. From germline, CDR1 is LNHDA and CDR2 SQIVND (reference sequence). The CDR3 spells CASRHGGVTGELFF. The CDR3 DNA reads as TGTGCCAGTAGACACGGGGGGGTCACCGGGGAGCTGTTTTTT.

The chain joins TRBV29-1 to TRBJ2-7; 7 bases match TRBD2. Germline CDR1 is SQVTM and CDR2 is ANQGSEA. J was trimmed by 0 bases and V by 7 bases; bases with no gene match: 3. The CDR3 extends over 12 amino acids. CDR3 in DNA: TGCAGCGCTAGCGGAGGCTCCTACGAGCAGTACTTC. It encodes CSASGGSYEQYF.

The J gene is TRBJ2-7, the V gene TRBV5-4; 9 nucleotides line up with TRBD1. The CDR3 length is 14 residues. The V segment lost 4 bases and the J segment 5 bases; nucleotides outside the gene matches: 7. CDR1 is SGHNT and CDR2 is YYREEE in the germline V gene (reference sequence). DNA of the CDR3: TGTGCCAGCAGCCCCCAGGACAGGGGCCACGAGCAGTACTTC. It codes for CASSPQDRGHEQYF.